This T cell receptor beta chain was recovered during a study of regulatory T cells in long-lasting Graves disease. Overall study results and limits: Limited samples may have lowered accuracy. Under persistent disease, TRBV28, TRBJ1-2 and TRBJ2-5 were used preferentially.

Regarding this clonotype: Antigen: not known.

Trimming cost V 0 bases and J 4 bases, with 13 bases left between them. Germline V gene data show CDR1 as MNHEY and CDR2 as SVGAGI. The CDR3 covers 15 residues. Construction of the TCR beta libraries employed iRepertoire HTBI primers in conjunction with Arm-PCR of CDR3 regions. TCRdb redid the calling of the multiplex PCR reads with MiXCR, one entry per CDR3 protein. Altogether around 400,000 distinct CDR3 sequences are present, 23% being singletons, with the ten largest covering approximately 28%. As for time point: persistent/refractory GD, antithyroid drugs over 5 years with positive TRAb. RNA from PBMCs was the source of the TCR library.

The clonotype originates from a female donor with Graves disease. The sequencing used peripheral blood mononuclear cells (PBMCs), collected when the disease was refractory, from a patient treated with antithyroid drugs. This chain joins TRBV6-5 and TRBJ2-7; no definite D call. The CDR3 protein is CASSYSESGVYEQYF. The CDR3 DNA sequence: TGTGCCAGCAGTTACTCGGAGTCAGGCGTGTACGAGCAGTACTTC.